The 13 T cell receptor beta chains below all came from one sample that was sequenced in a study of tissue T cells after allogeneic stem cell transplantation. Only in-frame clones appear in the TCRdb table, and some are missing; sequencing was by immunoSEQ multiplex PCR. The data contain about 50,000 clones, roughly 73% of them singletons. The sequenced sample was sorted cells pooled from one or two spleens. The receptors shown here come from a pool of C57BL/6 mice in good health.

On this clone itself: Mouse gene names and germline throughout. The read gets to within 1 residue of the CDR3 end, and the germline J gene fills in the rest. This chain links TRBV19 with TRBJ2-4; D is unclear. V lost 3 bases and J 4 bases, leaving 0 bases between the germline ends. The CDR3 covers 10 residues. Germline V gene lookup returns CDR1 FNHDT and CDR2 SITEND (reference sequence). The DNA read from the CDR3 is TGTGCCAGCAGTAAAAACACCTTGTAC. Protein product: CASSKNTLY. The full CDR3 reads CASSKNTLYF.

In regard to this clone: Gene names and germline refer to mouse. The read comes to an end 1 residue before the CDR3 does, leaving the germline J gene to fill in the end. The rearrangement joins TRBV13-2 to TRBJ2-1, with TRBD2 identical over 10 bases. Unmatched junction bases numbered 4, after V lost 3 bases and J lost 1 base. The CDR3 runs 16 residues. Germline V gene data show CDR1 as NNHNN and CDR2 as SYGAGS (reference sequence). The CDR3 is CASGGNWGGNYAEQFF. The sequenced CDR3 bases are TGTGCCAGCGGTGGAAACTGGGGGGGGAACTATGCTGAGCAGTTC.

Details on this clone: The genes and germline here are from mouse. The CDR3 goes on 1 residue after the read ends, and that part is filled in from the germline J gene. J is TRBJ1-4 and V is TRBV12-2, with unresolved D. Looked up from germline, CDR1 is SGHLS and CDR2 is HYDKME. The CDR3 covers 11 residues. Trimming removed 0 bases at V and 6 bases at J, with 1 base between. The CDR3 DNA, read in part, is TGTGCCAGCTCTCTCGACGAAAGATTATTT. It codes for CASSLDERLF. The whole CDR3 region reads CASSLDERLFF.

About this clone itself: Gene names and germline refer to mouse. The read halts 1 residue ahead of the CDR3 end, with the missing end drawn from the germline J gene. The chain employs TRBV15 and TRBJ2-4; D is unclear. The CDR3 totals 13 residues. The germline V gene encodes CDR1 SGHND and CDR2 FRSKSL. V was cut by 6 bases and J by 2 bases, with 9 bases left in between. This CDR3 reads CASRIADQNTLYF. The DNA read from the CDR3 is TGTGCCAGCAGGATCGCGGATCAAAACACCTTGTAC.

Concerning this clone itself: Mouse names are used for the genes. The DNA ends 1 residue before the CDR3 does, and the rest of the CDR3 is filled in from the germline J gene. The identical CDR3 is also encoded by other nucleotide sequences in the sample. The chain is built from TRBV3 and TRBJ2-1; no clear D. In germline, CDR1 is SNHLY, CDR2 FYNGKV (reference sequence). V was clipped by 3 bases and J by 4 bases, with 1 base between them. The CDR3 loop spans 11 amino acids. The sequenced CDR3 bases are TGTGCCAGCAGCTTTTATGCTGAGCAGTTC. This translates into CASSFYAEQF. The complete CDR3 sequence is CASSFYAEQFF.

Regarding this clone: The genes and germline here are from mouse. The CDR3 end lies 1 residue beyond the end of the read and is filled in from the germline J gene. The chain couples TRBV2 to TRBJ1-2; D gene ambiguous. The CDR3 runs 13 residues. V lost 3 bases and J 0 bases, leaving 5 bases between the germline ends. Germline V gives CDR1 LGHNA, CDR2 YSYQKL. CDR3 sequence: CASSQTTNSDYTF. CDR3 bases read: TGTGCCAGCAGCCAGACAACAAACTCCGACTACACC.

About this clone: The gene names given are mouse names. The sequence runs out 1 residue before the end of the CDR3; the remainder is reconstructed from the germline J gene. The sample holds other DNA sequences that translate to the same CDR3. This chain links TRBV12-1 with TRBJ1-4; the match to TRBD1 covers 7 bases. The CDR3 sequence is 14 residues long. J lost 5 bases, V lost 2 bases, and 4 bases had no gene match. Germline CDR1 is SGHSN and CDR2 is HYEKVE. Partial CDR3 DNA: TGTGCCAGCTCTCCGGGACAGTTAAACGAAAGATTATTT. Translated, it gives CASSPGQLNERLF. The full CDR3 sequence reads CASSPGQLNERLFF.

Comment on this clone: The gene names here belong to mouse. Read sequence stops 1 residue before the CDR3 end, and the germline J gene provides the missing end. Other DNA sequences in this specimen translate into the identical CDR3. V and J are TRBV15 and TRBJ2-3, with D unclear. CDR3 size: 12 residues. Germline V lookup: CDR1 SGHND, CDR2 FRSKSL. The V end lost 4 bases, the J end lost 0 bases, and 2 bases lay between the germline ends. The CDR3 reads CASSSSAETLYF. The CDR3 bases that were read are TGTGCCAGCAGTTCTAGTGCAGAAACGCTGTAT.

This clone was detected only once. Gene names are mouse gene names. The CDR3 goes on 1 residue after the read ends, and that part is filled in from the germline J gene. The chain is built from TRBV16 and TRBJ1-4; 10 bases map to TRBD1. Germline lookup yields CDR1 SGHSA and CDR2 FRNQAP. The CDR3 loop spans 14 amino acids. The trim removed 4 bases at V and 6 bases at J, leaving 2 bases unmatched. This CDR3 is CASSSGQGHERLFF. The sequenced CDR3 bases are TGTGCAAGCAGCTCGGGACAGGGGCACGAAAGATTATTT.

Comment on this clone: Here the gene names and germline are mouse. The sequenced CDR3 bases are TGTGCCAGCAGCCCCCGACAGGGGGCTTCTGGAAATACGCTCTAT. As protein: CASSPRQGASGNTLY. The CDR3, in full, reads CASSPRQGASGNTLYF. The chain has TRBV2 and TRBJ1-3; TRBD1 matches 10 bases. Read coverage stops 1 residue before the CDR3 terminus; the germline J gene supplies the remainder. CDR1 and CDR2 (germline): LGHNA, YSYQKL. There are 16 residues in the CDR3. V gave up 4 bases and J gave up 0 bases; unmatched junction bases: 3.

Details on this clone: The gene names here belong to mouse. The CDR3 protein is CASSIPGVVFF. CDR3 bases read: TGTGCCAGCAGTATCCCAGGGGTGGTCTTC. The chain links TRBV19 to TRBJ1-1; possible D gene TRBD1, 6 bases. The CDR3 end is not reached by the read, which stops 1 residue before it; the germline J gene fills it in. V was cut by 2 bases and J by 11 bases, with 10 bases left in between. The CDR3 is made up of 11 amino acids. Germline V gene data show CDR1 as FNHDT and CDR2 as SITEND (reference sequence).

Comment on this clone: Genes and germline come from the mouse. The CDR3 end lies 1 residue beyond the end of the read and is filled in from the germline J gene. The genes are TRBV2 and TRBJ1-4; D ambiguous. Germline CDR1 is LGHNA and CDR2 is YSYQKL. Trimming removed 1 base from V and 4 bases from J, with 13 bases in between. The CDR3 is made up of 16 amino acids. The CDR3 bases that were read are TGTGCCAGCAGCCAAGGAGGGCCCAGGAGCAACGAAAGATTATTT. It codes for CASSQGGPRSNERLF. The entire CDR3 sequence reads CASSQGGPRSNERLFF.

This clone was detected a few times. All gene names here are mouse names. The read terminates 1 residue ahead of where the CDR3 ends, so the germline J gene completes it. Other DNA sequences in this specimen translate into the identical CDR3. V gene TRBV20 combines with J gene TRBJ2-7, with a tentative D call TRBD1 (6 bases). Germline V gene lookup returns CDR1 GFQATS and CDR2 STVNSAI. Trimming shortened V by 0 bases and J by 2 bases, and 8 bases separated the two germline ends. CDR3 length: 13 residues. The CDR3 is CGARDRGAYEQYF. CDR3 bases read: TGTGGTGCTAGGGACAGGGGTGCCTATGAACAGTAC.